This T cell receptor beta chain was sequenced during a study of shared clonotypes between healthy human individuals. Comments on this clone: Antigen specificity is unknown.

Original data processing: Sequence data from immunoSEQ were junction-only and lacked quality scores; consequently, filtering differed. Profiled with immunoSEQ multiplex PCR; TCRdb holds only in-frame clones, not every one. V, J and clone size derive from that table, while D and trimming were established from the DNA sequence. The top ten hold 1.4% of the sample, which has about a million clones, around four fifths seen once. Points from the study as a whole: The generation probabilities recorded for non-shared clonotypes fell below those of clonotypes shared by all four donors.

Trimming cost V 7 bases and J 1 base, with 17 bases left between them. CDR1 and CDR2 (germline): SEHNR, FQNEAQ (reference sequence). CDR3 length: 16 amino acids. Researchers partitioned CD4+ cells into CD45RA+ naive and CD45RA-negative memory subsets. This chain joins TRBV7-9 and TRBJ2-1; the D call may be TRBD1 or TRBD2 (5 bases each). The sequenced sample was memory CD4+ T cells sorted from blood. Subset of the sample: CD45RA-negative fraction. The TCR was taken from a man aged 18 to 30 in good health. The CDR3: CASNWDLGVSYNEQFF. CDR3 DNA: TGTGCCAGCAACTGGGACCTAGGGGTGTCCTACAATGAGCAGTTCTTC.